This T cell receptor beta chain was captured by sequencing in a study of naive and memory T cell subsets. General observations from the study: A few larger clonotypes appeared in naive repertoires, especially CD8, possibly memory cells re-expressing CD45RA.

Note on this clonotype: Its antigen remains unknown.

Per the germline V gene, CDR1 is ENHRY and CDR2 is SYGVKD. CDR3 length: 13 residues. V was trimmed by 3 bases and J by 0 bases, leaving 5 bases between them. Two oligonucleotides, mixed equimolar, formed the beta constant-region primer covering TRBC1 and TRBC2. The ligated cDNA underwent four PCR rounds using SP2 and nested alpha and beta constant-region primers. Each CDR3 protein gets one entry after TCRdb re-called the UMI-ligation and nested PCR reads with MiXCR. The sample includes approximately 150,000 distinct CDR3 sequences, approximately 22% of them seen just once. The sample taken for sequencing was naive CD4+ T cells from blood. This receptor was obtained from a human donor in good health. The rearrangement links TRBV10-3 to TRBJ1-2; D ambiguous. CDR3 sequence: CAISERSNYGYTF. The CDR3 DNA is TGTGCCATCAGTGAAAGATCTAACTATGGCTACACCTTC.